These 16 T cell receptor beta chains originate from one sample sequenced in a study of blood T cell repertoires in COVID-19. Method: immunoSEQ multiplex PCR; TCRdb's copy keeps in-frame clones and lacks some. The table shows roughly 320,000 clones, with approximately 90% occurring only once. The sample consisted of PBMCs or T cells enriched from blood (not recorded which). The origin of the receptors is a woman in her 30s who had been exposed to COVID-19.

The V gene is TRBV2, the J gene TRBJ1-1, with D unresolved. Germline-derived CDR1 and CDR2 are SNHLY and FYNNEI. With 1 base removed from V and 11 bases from J, the gap between germline ends came to 14 bases. The CDR3 is 13 amino acids. The CDR3 DNA follows: TGTGCCAGCAGTGAAGAGGCCCGGGTGGCCGCTTTCTTT. This gives the protein CASSEEARVAAFF.

V is TRBV3-1 (or the pseudogene TRBV3-2) and J is TRBJ1-4; D ambiguous. The CDR3 length is 14 residues. Germline V gene data show CDR1 as LGHDT and CDR2 as YNNKEL (reference sequence). Trimming removed 2 bases from V and 4 bases from J, with 8 bases in between. The CDR3 nucleotides are TGTGCCAGCAGCCAATCACAGCATAATGAAAAACTGTTTTTT. Translating it yields CASSQSQHNEKLFF.

V usage is TRBV6-2 or TRBV6-3 and J usage is TRBJ2-7; the D gene is possibly TRBD1 (5 bases). The CDR3 totals 14 residues. V was clipped by 4 bases and J by 1 base, with 11 bases between them. The V gene's germline CDR1 is MNHEY and CDR2 SVGEGT. CDR3 residues: CASSFPRQSYEQYF. The DNA for the CDR3 is TGTGCCAGCAGTTTCCCGAGACAGTCCTACGAGCAGTACTTC.

J is TRBJ1-4 and V is TRBV6-2 or TRBV6-3, with D unresolved. From germline, CDR1 is MNHEY and CDR2 SVGEGT. This CDR3 spans 14 amino acids. V was trimmed by 1 base and J by 7 bases, leaving 10 bases between them. The CDR3 spells CASSYYNTGEKLFF. DNA for the CDR3: TGTGCCAGCAGTTACTACAATACGGGTGAAAAACTGTTTTTT.

V is TRBV5-1 and J is TRBJ1-5; tentative D call: TRBD1 (6 bases). The CDR3 loop spans 15 amino acids. The germline gives CDR1 SGHRS, CDR2 YFSETQ. V was trimmed by 1 base and J by 2 bases, leaving 10 bases between them. The CDR3, as DNA: TGCGCCAGCAGCTTGCAGGGGAAGGGCAATCAGCCCCAGCATTTT. This codes for CASSLQGKGNQPQHF.

V is TRBV7-8 and J is TRBJ2-7, with 8 bases lining up with TRBD2. Germline CDR1 reads SGHVS; CDR2 reads FQNEAQ. CDR3 length: 15 amino acids. The V gene end was trimmed by 1 base and the J gene end by 1 base; junction bases not matched to a gene: 3. The CDR3 loop is CASSLVTSGSYEQYF. For the CDR3, the DNA is TGTGCCAGCAGCTTAGTTACTAGCGGATCCTACGAGCAGTACTTC. The variable domain in full, completed from reference TRBV7-8 and TRBJ2-7, reads GAGVSQSPRYKVAKRGQDVALRCDPISGHVSLFWYQQALGQGPEFLTYFQNEAQLDKSGLPSDRFFAERPEGSVSTLKIQRTQQEDSAVYLCASSLVTSGSYEQYFGPGTRLTVT.

The chain recombines TRBV5-1 with TRBJ1-2; no definite D call. The CDR3 extends over 13 amino acids. The germline V and J ends were trimmed by 6 bases and 1 base, with 10 bases remaining between them. Germline V gene lookup returns CDR1 SGHRS and CDR2 YFSETQ. For the CDR3, the DNA is TGCGCCAGCAACGGGGATAATAACTATGGCTACACCTTC. Residues: CASNGDNNYGYTF.

The V call is TRBV4-3, the J call TRBJ1-4; 8 bases are shared with TRBD1. This CDR3 contains 18 residues. Trimming cost V 2 bases and J 2 bases; bases outside gene matches: 10. Germline V lookup: CDR1 LGHNA, CDR2 YSLEER. In nucleotides, the CDR3 is TGCGCCAGCAGCCAAAGGACAGGGCCCCCTGGGACTAATGAAAAACTGTTTTTT. It translates to CASSQRTGPPGTNEKLFF.

This chain joins TRBV6-5 and TRBJ1-6, with D perhaps matching TRBD1 (6 bases). The CDR3 covers 16 residues. Germline V gene sequence: CDR1 MNHEY, CDR2 SVGAGI. V shed 2 bases and J shed 10 bases, with 18 bases lying between them. CDR3 protein: CASSYTETGWESPLHF. CDR3 DNA sequence: TGTGCCAGCAGTTACACCGAAACAGGGTGGGAATCACCCCTCCACTTT.

V and J are TRBV23-1 and TRBJ1-2; the match to TRBD1 covers 7 bases. TRBV23-1 is an open reading frame whose function is uncertain. V shed 5 bases and J 0 bases; nucleotides not matched to a gene: 9. This CDR3 has 16 amino acids. CDR3 sequence (DNA): TGCGCCAGCAGTTACCTCCAGGGGGTAGCTAACTATGGCTACACCTTC. Translated, it gives CASSYLQGVANYGYTF.

The chain joins TRBV6-5 to TRBJ1-2; 9 bases line up with TRBD1. Germline V gives CDR1 MNHEY, CDR2 SVGAGI. This CDR3 region has 15 residues. J lost 5 bases, V lost 7 bases, and 11 bases had no gene match. The CDR3 region has the DNA TGTGCCAGCAATACCCGGGACAGGGCTTCATATGGCTACACCTTC. Translating it yields CASNTRDRASYGYTF.

This sequence joins TRBV19 and TRBJ1-2; the match to TRBD1 covers 9 bases. CDR1 LNHDA and CDR2 SQIVND come from the germline V gene (reference sequence). There are 15 residues in the CDR3. The J segment lost 6 bases and the V segment lost 3 bases, leaving 8 bases of the junction unmatched. CDR3 sequence: CASSMPGQGGHGYTF. The CDR3 coding sequence is TGTGCCAGTAGTATGCCGGGACAGGGAGGACATGGCTACACCTTC. Combining the CDR3 with reference TRBV19 and TRBJ1-2 gives the whole variable domain DGGITQSPKYLFRKEGQNVTLSCEQNLNHDAMYWYRQDPGQGLRLIYYSQIVNDFQKGDIAEGYSVSREKKESFPLTVTSAQKNPTAFYLCASSMPGQGGHGYTFGSGTRLTVV.

The V and J genes are TRBV4-1 and TRBJ2-7; D perhaps matches TRBD2 (6 bases). CDR1 is MGHRA, CDR2 YSYEKL, per germline. The CDR3 sequence is 16 residues long. V was trimmed by 4 bases and J by 6 bases, leaving 22 bases between them. This CDR3 is CASSPRSSGVAVEQYF. CDR3 DNA: TGCGCCAGCAGCCCTCGCTCGTCGGGGGTCGCCGTCGAGCAGTACTTC.

The chain links TRBV21-1 to TRBJ1-6. TRBV21-1 is annotated as a pseudogene. The CDR3 has 16 amino acids. CDR3 protein: CASSPSGGFSLTPLHF. In DNA form, the CDR3 reads TGTGCCAGCAGCCCATCGGGGGGTTTTTCTTTGACACCCCTCCACTTT.

The rearrangement links TRBV30 to TRBJ1-2; weak D call: TRBD1 (6 bases). Trimming removed 3 bases at V and 7 bases at J, with 15 bases between. CDR1 and CDR2 from the germline V gene are GTSNPN and SVGIG (reference sequence). CDR3 length equals 13 residues. CDR3 sequence (DNA): TGTGCCTGGAGGGTACAGGGTTGGAGTGGCTACACCTTC. As protein: CAWRVQGWSGYTF.

J is TRBJ2-5 and V is TRBV18; 12 positions match TRBD1. V dropped 5 bases and J dropped 5; count of bases not matched to a gene: 6. The CDR3 length is 15 residues. Germline CDR1 and CDR2: KGHSH and LQKENI. The CDR3 sequence: CASSSGTGGAETQYF. CDR3 nucleotides: TGTGCCAGCTCATCCGGGACAGGGGGCGCGGAGACCCAGTACTTC.